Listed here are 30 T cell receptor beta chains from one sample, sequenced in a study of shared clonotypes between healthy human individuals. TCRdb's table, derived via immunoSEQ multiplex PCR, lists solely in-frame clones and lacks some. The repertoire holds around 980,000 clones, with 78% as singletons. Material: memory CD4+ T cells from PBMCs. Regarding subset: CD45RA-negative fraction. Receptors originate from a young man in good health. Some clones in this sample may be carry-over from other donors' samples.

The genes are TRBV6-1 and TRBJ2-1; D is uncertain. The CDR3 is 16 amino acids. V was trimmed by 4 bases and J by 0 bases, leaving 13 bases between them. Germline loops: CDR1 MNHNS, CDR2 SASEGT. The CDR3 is CASSGLGASSYNEQFF. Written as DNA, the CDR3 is TGTGCCAGCAGTGGGCTGGGCGCGAGCTCCTACAATGAGCAGTTCTTC.

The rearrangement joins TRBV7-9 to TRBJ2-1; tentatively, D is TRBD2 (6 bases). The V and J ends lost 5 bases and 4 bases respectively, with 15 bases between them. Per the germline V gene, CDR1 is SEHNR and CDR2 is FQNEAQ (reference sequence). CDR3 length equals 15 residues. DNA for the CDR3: TGTGCCAGCAGCCGCGCGGGTAGCGGATACAATGAGCAGTTCTTC. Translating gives CASSRAGSGYNEQFF.

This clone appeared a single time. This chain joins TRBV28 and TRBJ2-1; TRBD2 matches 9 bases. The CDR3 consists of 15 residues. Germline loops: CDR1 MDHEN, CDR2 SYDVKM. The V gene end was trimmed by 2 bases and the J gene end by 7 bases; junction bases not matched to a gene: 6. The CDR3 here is CASSLPGLASNEQFF. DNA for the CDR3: TGTGCCAGCAGTTTACCGGGACTAGCTTCGAATGAGCAGTTCTTC.

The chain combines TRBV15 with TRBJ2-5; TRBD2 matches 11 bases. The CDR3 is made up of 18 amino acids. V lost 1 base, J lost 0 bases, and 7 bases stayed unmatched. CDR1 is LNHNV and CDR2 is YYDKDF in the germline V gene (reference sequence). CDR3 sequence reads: CATSRGLAGGRNQETQYF. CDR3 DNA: TGTGCCACCAGCAGAGGATTAGCGGGAGGGCGAAACCAAGAGACCCAGTACTTC.

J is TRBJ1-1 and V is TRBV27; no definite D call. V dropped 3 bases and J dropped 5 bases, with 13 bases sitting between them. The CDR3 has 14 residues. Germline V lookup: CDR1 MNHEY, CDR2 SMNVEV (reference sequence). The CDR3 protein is CASSLEDAGTEAFF. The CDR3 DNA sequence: TGTGCCAGCAGTTTGGAGGACGCGGGGACTGAAGCTTTCTTT.

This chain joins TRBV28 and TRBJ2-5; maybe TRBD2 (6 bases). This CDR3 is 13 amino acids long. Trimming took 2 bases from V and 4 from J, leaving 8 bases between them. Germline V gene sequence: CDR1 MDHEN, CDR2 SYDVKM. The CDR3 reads CASSLRGGETQYF. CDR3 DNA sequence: TGTGCCAGCAGTTTAAGGGGAGGAGAGACCCAGTACTTC.

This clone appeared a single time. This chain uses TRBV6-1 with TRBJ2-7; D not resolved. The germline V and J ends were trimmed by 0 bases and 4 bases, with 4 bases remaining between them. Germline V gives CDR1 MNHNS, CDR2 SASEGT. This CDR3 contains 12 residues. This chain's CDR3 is CASSEAEYEQYF. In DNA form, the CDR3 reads TGTGCCAGCAGTGAAGCAGAATACGAGCAGTACTTC.

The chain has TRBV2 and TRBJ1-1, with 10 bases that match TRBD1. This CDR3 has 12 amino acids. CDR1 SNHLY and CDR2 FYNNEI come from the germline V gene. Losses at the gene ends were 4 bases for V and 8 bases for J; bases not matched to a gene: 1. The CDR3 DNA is TGTGCCAGCAGTGGGGACAGGGGAGAAGCTTTCTTT. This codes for CASSGDRGEAFF.

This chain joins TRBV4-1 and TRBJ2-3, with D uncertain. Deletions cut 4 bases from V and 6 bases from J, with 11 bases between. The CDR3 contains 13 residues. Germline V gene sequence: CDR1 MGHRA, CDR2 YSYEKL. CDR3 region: CASSRELKDTQYF. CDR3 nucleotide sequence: TGCGCCAGCAGCCGAGAACTGAAGGATACGCAGTATTTT.

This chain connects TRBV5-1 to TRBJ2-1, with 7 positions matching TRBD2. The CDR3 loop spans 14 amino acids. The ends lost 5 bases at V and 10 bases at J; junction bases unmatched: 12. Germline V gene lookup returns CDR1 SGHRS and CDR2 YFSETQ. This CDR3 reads CASSTGREPTEQFF. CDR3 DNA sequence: TGCGCCAGCAGTACGGGGCGGGAGCCCACCGAGCAGTTCTTC.

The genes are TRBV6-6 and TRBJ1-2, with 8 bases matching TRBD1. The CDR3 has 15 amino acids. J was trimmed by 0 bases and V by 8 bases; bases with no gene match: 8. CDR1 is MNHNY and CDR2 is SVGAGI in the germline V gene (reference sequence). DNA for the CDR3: TGTGCCAGCGACAAGAGGACAGGGTCTAACTATGGCTACACCTTC. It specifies CASDKRTGSNYGYTF.

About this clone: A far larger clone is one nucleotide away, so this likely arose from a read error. CDR3 coding DNA: TGTGCCAGCAGCCGGACAGGGACTGAAAAACTGTTTTTT. Its translation is CASSRTGTEKLFF. This chain links TRBV11-2 with TRBJ1-4; 8 bases are a match to TRBD1. The germline CDR1 and CDR2 sequences are SGHAT and FQNNGV. This CDR3 is 13 amino acids long. V trimming: 5 bases; J trimming: 7 bases; junction bases outside the gene matches: 3.

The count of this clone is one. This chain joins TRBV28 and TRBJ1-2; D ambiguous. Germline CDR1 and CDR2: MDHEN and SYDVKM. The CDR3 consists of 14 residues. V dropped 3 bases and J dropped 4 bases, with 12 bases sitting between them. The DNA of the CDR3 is TGTGCCAGCAGTTTCCGGCAGGCGGTCTATGGCTACACCTTC. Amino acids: CASSFRQAVYGYTF.

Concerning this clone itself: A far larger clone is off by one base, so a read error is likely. CDR3 nucleotides: TGCGCCAGCAGCCAAGGCCCCCGGGACCCAGGGGGGAGCACTGAAGCTTTCTTT. It is translated as CASSQGPRDPGGSTEAFF. The chain links TRBV4-1 to TRBJ1-1, with 7 bases aligning to TRBD1. The V gene's germline CDR1 is MGHRA and CDR2 YSYEKL. The CDR3 covers 18 residues. The junction had 15 bases not matched to a gene; V was cut back by 1 base and J by 4 bases.

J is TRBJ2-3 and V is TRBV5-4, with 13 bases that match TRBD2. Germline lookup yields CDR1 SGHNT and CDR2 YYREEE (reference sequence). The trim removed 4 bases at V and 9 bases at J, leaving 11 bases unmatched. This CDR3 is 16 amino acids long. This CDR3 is CASSPPSGLAGATQYF. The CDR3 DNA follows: TGTGCCAGCAGCCCCCCGAGTGGACTAGCGGGAGCCACGCAGTATTTT.

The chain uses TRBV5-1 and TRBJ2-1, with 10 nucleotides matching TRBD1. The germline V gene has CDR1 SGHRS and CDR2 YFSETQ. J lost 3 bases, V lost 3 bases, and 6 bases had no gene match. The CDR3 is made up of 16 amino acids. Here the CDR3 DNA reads TGCGCCAGCAGCTCTACCGGGACAGGGGTCTACAATGAGCAGTTCTTC. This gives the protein CASSSTGTGVYNEQFF.

In DNA, the CDR3 is TGTGCCAGCAGTCTGAGGGACCTATCCGTGCAGTTCTTC. Translation gives CASSLRDLSVQFF. The chain is built from TRBV28 and TRBJ2-1; the D gene could be TRBD1 or TRBD2 (5 bases each). This CDR3 is built from 13 residues. The germline V gene has CDR1 MDHEN and CDR2 SYDVKM. With 5 bases removed from V and 12 bases from J, the gap between germline ends came to 17 bases.

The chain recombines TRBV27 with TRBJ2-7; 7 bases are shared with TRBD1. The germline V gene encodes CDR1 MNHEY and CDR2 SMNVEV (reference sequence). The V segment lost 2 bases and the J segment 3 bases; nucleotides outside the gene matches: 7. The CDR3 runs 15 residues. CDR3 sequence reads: CASSLKQGSSYEQYF. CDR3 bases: TGTGCCAGCAGTTTAAAACAGGGGAGCAGCTACGAGCAGTACTTC.

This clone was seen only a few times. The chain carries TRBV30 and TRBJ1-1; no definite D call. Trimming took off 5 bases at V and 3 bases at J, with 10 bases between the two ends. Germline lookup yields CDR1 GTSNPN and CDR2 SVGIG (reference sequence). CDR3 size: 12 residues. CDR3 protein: CAWGTEHTEAFF. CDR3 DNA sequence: TGTGCCTGGGGAACGGAGCACACTGAAGCTTTCTTT.

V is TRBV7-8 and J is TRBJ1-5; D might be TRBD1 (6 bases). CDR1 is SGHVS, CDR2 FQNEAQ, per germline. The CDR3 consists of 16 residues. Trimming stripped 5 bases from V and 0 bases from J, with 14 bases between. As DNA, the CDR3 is TGTGCCAGCAGCGCGGACAGCTACCATAGCAATCAGCCCCAGCATTTT. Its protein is CASSADSYHSNQPQHF.

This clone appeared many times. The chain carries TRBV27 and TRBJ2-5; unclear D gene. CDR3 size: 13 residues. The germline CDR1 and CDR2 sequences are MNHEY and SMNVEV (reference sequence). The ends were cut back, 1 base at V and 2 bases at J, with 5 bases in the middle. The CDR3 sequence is CASSLFQQETQYF. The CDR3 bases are TGTGCCAGCAGTTTATTTCAACAAGAGACCCAGTACTTC.

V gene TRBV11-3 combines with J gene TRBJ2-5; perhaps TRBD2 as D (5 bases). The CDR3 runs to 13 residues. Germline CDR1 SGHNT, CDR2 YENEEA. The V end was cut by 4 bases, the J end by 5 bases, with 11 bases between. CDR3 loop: CASSSGPGETQYF. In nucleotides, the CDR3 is TGTGCCAGCAGCTCCGGGCCGGGGGAGACCCAGTACTTC.

The CDR3 is CASSRGRVYEQYF. The CDR3 DNA reads as TGTGCCAGCAGCCGGGGGAGGGTCTACGAGCAGTACTTC. The V and J genes are TRBV5-6 and TRBJ2-7; 7 nucleotides line up with TRBD2. Germline CDR1 SGHDT, CDR2 YYEEEE. This CDR3 spans 13 amino acids. V lost 4 bases, J lost 3 bases, and 4 bases stayed unmatched.

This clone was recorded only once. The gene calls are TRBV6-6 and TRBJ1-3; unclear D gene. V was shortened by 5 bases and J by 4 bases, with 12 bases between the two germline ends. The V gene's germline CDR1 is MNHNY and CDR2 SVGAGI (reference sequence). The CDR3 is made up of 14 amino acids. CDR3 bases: TGTGCCAGCAGTCCCGTAGAGGTCGGAAACACCATATATTTT. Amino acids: CASSPVEVGNTIYF.

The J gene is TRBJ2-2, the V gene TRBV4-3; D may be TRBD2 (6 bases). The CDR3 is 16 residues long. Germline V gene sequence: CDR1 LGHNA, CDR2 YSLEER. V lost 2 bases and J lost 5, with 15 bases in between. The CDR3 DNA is TGCGCCAGCAGCCAATCGGAGGGGAGGAGTACCGGGGAGCTGTTTTTT. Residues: CASSQSEGRSTGELFF.

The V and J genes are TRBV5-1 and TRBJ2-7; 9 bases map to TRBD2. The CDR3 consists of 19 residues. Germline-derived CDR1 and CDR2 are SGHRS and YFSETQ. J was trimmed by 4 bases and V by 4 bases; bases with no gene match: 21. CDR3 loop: CASSARTGGRSGGQYEQYF. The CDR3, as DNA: TGCGCCAGCAGCGCACGGACGGGCGGTCGTAGCGGGGGTCAATACGAGCAGTACTTC.

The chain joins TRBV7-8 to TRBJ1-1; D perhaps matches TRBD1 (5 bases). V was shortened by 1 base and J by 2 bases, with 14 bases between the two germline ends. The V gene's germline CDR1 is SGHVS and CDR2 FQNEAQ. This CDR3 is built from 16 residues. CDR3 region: CASSLETARINTEAFF. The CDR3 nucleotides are TGTGCCAGCAGCTTAGAGACAGCCAGAATTAACACTGAAGCTTTCTTT. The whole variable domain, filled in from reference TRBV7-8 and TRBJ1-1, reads GAGVSQSPRYKVAKRGQDVALRCDPISGHVSLFWYQQALGQGPEFLTYFQNEAQLDKSGLPSDRFFAERPEGSVSTLKIQRTQQEDSAVYLCASSLETARINTEAFFGQGTRLTVV.

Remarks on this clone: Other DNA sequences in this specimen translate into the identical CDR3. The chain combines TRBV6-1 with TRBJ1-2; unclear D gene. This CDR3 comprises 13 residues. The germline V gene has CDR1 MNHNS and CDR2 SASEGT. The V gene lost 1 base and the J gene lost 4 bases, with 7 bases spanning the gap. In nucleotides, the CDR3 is TGTGCCAGCAGTGAAGGTACTCTCTATGGCTACACCTTC. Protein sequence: CASSEGTLYGYTF.

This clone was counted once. The DNA of the CDR3 is TGTGCCAGCAGCCAAGATCGTGGACAGGACGAGCAGTACTTC. This codes for CASSQDRGQDEQYF. V and J are TRBV7-9 and TRBJ2-7, with TRBD1 matching 7 bases. V lost 5 bases to trimming and J lost 5 bases; unmatched junction nucleotides: 9. The CDR3 is made up of 14 amino acids. Germline CDR1 and CDR2: SEHNR and FQNEAQ (reference sequence). Full variable domain (missing parts from reference TRBV7-9 and TRBJ2-7): DTGVSQNPRHKITKRGQNVTFRCDPISEHNRLYWYRQTLGQGPEFLTYFQNEAQLEKSRLLSDRFSAERPKGSFSTLEIQRTEQGDSAMYLCASSQDRGQDEQYFGPGTRLTVT.

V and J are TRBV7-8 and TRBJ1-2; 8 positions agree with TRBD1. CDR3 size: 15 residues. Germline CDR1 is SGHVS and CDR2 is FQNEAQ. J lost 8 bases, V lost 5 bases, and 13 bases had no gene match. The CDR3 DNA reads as TGTGCCAGCAGCCCCCGGAGGACAGGGATGGACGGCTACACCTTC. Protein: CASSPRRTGMDGYTF.